The following is a T cell receptor beta chain sequence with its context. It may be a read error: a sequence one base away is much more abundant. For the second PCR, which ran for roughly 6 to 11 cycles, a sample-barcoded 5' primer and a J-beta primer mix were used. TCRdb called the 5' RACE reads again in MiXCR, with one record for every CDR3 protein. The repertoire holds fewer than 2 million distinct CDR3 sequences, with roughly 43% as singletons. This specimen belongs to a study of blood T cells in healthy people across ages. CDR3 size: 14 residues. The V gene lost 5 bases and the J gene lost 5 bases, with 16 bases spanning the gap. CDR1 and CDR2 from the germline V gene are SGHVS and FNYEAQ.

The sample consisted of blood. This rearrangement joins TRBV7-6 to TRBJ2-7, with D possibly being TRBD1 or TRBD2 (6 bases each). This clonotype was obtained from a human donor in good health. The CDR3 coding sequence is TGTGCCAGCAGCCCCCGGACGGAGGGGGACGAGCAGTACTTC. It encodes CASSPRTEGDEQYF.